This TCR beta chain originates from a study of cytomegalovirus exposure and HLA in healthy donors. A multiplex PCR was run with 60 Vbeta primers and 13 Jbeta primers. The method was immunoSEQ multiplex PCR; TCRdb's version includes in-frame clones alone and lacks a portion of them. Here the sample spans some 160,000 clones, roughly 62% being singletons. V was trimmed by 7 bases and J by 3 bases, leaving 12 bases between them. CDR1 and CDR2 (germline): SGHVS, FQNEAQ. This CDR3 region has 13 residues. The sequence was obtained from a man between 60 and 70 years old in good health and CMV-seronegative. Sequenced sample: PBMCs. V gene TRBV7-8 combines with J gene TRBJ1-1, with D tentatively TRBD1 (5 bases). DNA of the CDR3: TGTGCCAGCACTTCGTGGGGGGACACTGAAGCTTTCTTT. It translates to CASTSWGDTEAFF.